This T cell receptor beta chain derives from a study of T cells after yellow fever vaccination. Across the study: Some fractions had low cell numbers, and these were prepared with SMART-Seq v4 Ultra Low Input. Notes on the study in general: After the booster, 96% of CD4 and about nine tenths of CD8 primary-response clones were re-detected. Although the secondary response was weaker, it peaked faster, at day 5 versus 15.

CDR1 is SNHLY, CDR2 FYNNEI, per germline. This CDR3 comprises 13 residues. The V segment lost 10 bases and the J segment 5 bases; nucleotides outside the gene matches: 10. It was through 5'RACE template switching that TCR cDNA was made, with a universal primer site and UMIs added. Via MiXCR, TCRdb re-called the 5' RACE reads, giving one row per CDR3 protein. The sample gives around 350,000 distinct CDR3 sequences, roughly 6.1% of which show up once; 15% is in the top ten. This clonotype was seen more than once but under ten times. Antigen unknown. V gene TRBV2 combines with J gene TRBJ1-1; 7 nucleotides line up with TRBD1. Sequencing was performed on PBMCs, taken 5 days after the yellow fever booster vaccination. The receptor's source is a young man who received the YFV17D yellow fever vaccine. The CDR3 reads CATQGTVGTEAFF. DNA of the CDR3: TGTGCCACACAGGGGACAGTTGGGACTGAAGCTTTCTTT.